The 24 T cell receptor beta chains in this list originate from one sample, sequenced in a study of blood T cells in healthy people across ages. Combining a sample-barcoded 5' primer with a J-beta primer mix, a second PCR ran for about 6 to 12 cycles. MiXCR was run by TCRdb on the 5' RACE reads, yielding one entry per CDR3 protein. This table has roughly 1,800,000 distinct CDR3 sequences, about 49% appearing once. The sample consisted of blood. The origin of the receptors is a woman aged 40 to 55 in good health.

CDR3 sequence: CASSTGLAAFSYNEQFF. The CDR3 nucleotides are TGTGCCAGCAGCACCGGACTAGCGGCATTCTCCTACAATGAGCAGTTCTTC. This chain joins TRBV5-6 and TRBJ2-1; the match to TRBD2 covers 10 bases. V trimming: 4 bases; J trimming: 0 bases; junction bases outside the gene matches: 7. CDR1 is SGHDT, CDR2 YYEEEE, per germline. CDR3 size: 17 residues.

This clonotype was counted between two and nine times. The chain recombines TRBV20-1 with TRBJ2-1, with D possibly TRBD1 on 5 matching bases. CDR3 length: 16 residues. V lost 0 bases, J lost 3 bases, and 15 bases lay in between. From germline, CDR1 is DFQATT and CDR2 SNEGSKA (reference sequence). Here the CDR3 reads CSARDTVGVDYNEQFF. The CDR3 coding sequence is TGCAGTGCTAGAGACACCGTAGGGGTTGACTACAATGAGCAGTTCTTC.

The rearrangement uses TRBV2 and TRBJ1-6; D is ambiguous. Trimming removed 11 bases at V and 1 base at J, with 12 bases between. The CDR3 runs to 14 residues. Germline V gives CDR1 SNHLY, CDR2 FYNNEI. CDR3 region: CAPGLGSYNSPLHF. Here the CDR3 DNA reads TGTGCCCCCGGTCTGGGTTCCTATAATTCACCCCTCCACTTT.

The V call is TRBV6-1, the J call TRBJ2-4; weak D call: TRBD1 (6 bases). Near its end, the DNA agrees better with TRBJ2-7, so the J call may be wrong. CDR1 and CDR2 from the germline V gene are MNHNS and SASEGT. The CDR3 has 13 residues. Here the CDR3 reads CASSTGTYYEQYF. CDR3 DNA: TGTGCCAGCAGCACCGGGACATACTACGAGCAGTACTTC.

V gene TRBV7-2 combines with J gene TRBJ2-6; D may be TRBD1 or TRBD2 (5 bases each). V lost 2 bases and J 2 bases, leaving 13 bases between the germline ends. The CDR3 is 17 amino acids. In germline, CDR1 is SGHTA, CDR2 FQGNSA. The CDR3 reads CASSLLFGGAGANVLTF. CDR3 coding DNA: TGTGCCAGCAGCTTATTGTTTGGGGGAGCTGGGGCCAACGTCCTGACTTTC. Full variable domain (outside the CDR3, taken from reference TRBV7-2 and TRBJ2-6): GAGVSQSPSNKVTEKGKDVELRCDPISGHTALYWYRQSLGQGLEFLIYFQGNSAPDKSGLPSDRFSAERTGGSVSTLTIQRTQQEDSAVYLCASSLLFGGAGANVLTFGAGSRLTVL.

This clonotype was seen more than once but under ten times. The J gene is TRBJ2-5, the V gene TRBV20-1; TRBD1 agrees at 8 bases. V lost 4 bases to trimming and J lost 3 bases; unmatched junction nucleotides: 1. Per the germline V gene, CDR1 is DFQATT and CDR2 is SNEGSKA (reference sequence). CDR3 length: 12 amino acids. CDR3 nucleotides: TGCAGTGCTATGACAGGGGAAGAGACCCAGTACTTC. Translation: CSAMTGEETQYF.

This chain uses TRBV6-5 with TRBJ2-1; 11 nucleotides line up with TRBD2. CDR3 size: 19 residues. V was pared by 0 bases and J by 4 bases, with 11 bases of the junction left unmatched. CDR1 and CDR2 from the germline V gene are MNHEY and SVGAGI. The CDR3 region has the DNA TGTGCCAGCAGTTACTCGGTGGCTAGCGGGAGGTTAATTTACAATGAGCAGTTCTTC. Translation: CASSYSVASGRLIYNEQFF.

J is TRBJ2-5 and V is TRBV24-1; D is uncertain. There are 12 residues in the CDR3. V lost 4 bases and J 4 bases, leaving 6 bases between the germline ends. Germline V gene data show CDR1 as KGHDR and CDR2 as SFDVKD. CDR3 loop: CATSDPAETQYF. As DNA, the CDR3 is TGTGCCACCAGTGACCCCGCAGAGACCCAGTACTTC.

In its sample, this clonotype was seen a few times. This chain uses TRBV5-1 with TRBJ2-5; possibly TRBD1 or TRBD2 for D (5 bases each). This CDR3 region has 14 residues. The ends were cut back, 2 bases at V and 5 bases at J, with 13 bases in the middle. Germline CDR1 reads SGHRS; CDR2 reads YFSETQ. The CDR3 region is CASSFLSGTETQYF. The CDR3 bases are TGCGCCAGCAGCTTCCTATCAGGGACCGAGACCCAGTACTTC.

A few counts support this clonotype. The chain carries TRBV6-6 and TRBJ2-1, with TRBD2 matching 11 bases. This CDR3 is 16 amino acids long. From germline, CDR1 is MNHNY and CDR2 SVGAGI (reference sequence). V shed 2 bases, J shed 6 bases, and the junction held 6 bases outside the gene matches. The CDR3 DNA follows: TGTGCCAGCAGTTACCCTATAGCGGGGGGGCGCAATGAGCAGTTCTTC. It translates to CASSYPIAGGRNEQFF.

As regards this clonotype: At one boundary the junction diverges from the germline segment, which might be a read error. V gene TRBV6-5 combines with J gene TRBJ2-1; TRBD2 matches 11 bases. There are 15 residues in the CDR3. The germline CDR1 and CDR2 sequences are MNHEY and SVGAGI. The CDR3 nucleotides are TGTGTCAGCAGCCTAGCGGGGGGCTCCTACAATGAGCAGTTCTTC. It codes for CVSSLAGGSYNEQFF.

This clonotype occurred a few times. The J gene is TRBJ1-1, the V gene TRBV29-1, with 12 positions matching TRBD1. CDR1 SQVTM and CDR2 ANQGSEA come from the germline V gene. The CDR3 length is 14 residues. V dropped 6 bases and J dropped 5; count of bases not matched to a gene: 7. CDR3 sequence: CSVGQGAVGTEAFF. The CDR3 region has the DNA TGCAGCGTGGGACAGGGGGCAGTGGGTACTGAAGCTTTCTTT.

This clonotype was seen a handful of times. V and J are TRBV6-5 and TRBJ2-7; 12 nucleotides agree with TRBD1. The length of the CDR3 is 16 residues. V lost 5 bases to trimming and J lost 4 bases; unmatched junction nucleotides: 9. Germline V lookup: CDR1 MNHEY, CDR2 SVGAGI. This CDR3 is CASSSDRDRGRYEQYF. CDR3 DNA: TGTGCCAGCAGTAGCGACCGGGACAGGGGGCGGTACGAGCAGTACTTC.

The chain combines TRBV5-6 with TRBJ2-5; the D gene is possibly TRBD1 (5 bases). The CDR3 contains 16 residues. CDR1 and CDR2 (germline): SGHDT, YYEEEE. The V end was cut by 6 bases, the J end by 1 base, with 19 bases between. The CDR3 DNA sequence: TGTGCCAGCATCCACCTGGGGCAGTCCGTCCAAGAGACCCAGTACTTC. Protein sequence: CASIHLGQSVQETQYF.

This clonotype appeared a few times. The chain has TRBV5-1 and TRBJ2-7, with 10 bases matching TRBD2. Germline loops: CDR1 SGHRS, CDR2 YFSETQ. CDR3 length: 15 amino acids. With V trimmed by 4 bases and J by 3 bases, 7 bases remained unmatched. The CDR3 nucleotides are TGCGCCAGCAGCCCTAGCGGGGGCATACTCTACGAGCAGTACTTC. This sequence encodes CASSPSGGILYEQYF.

The chain links TRBV9 to TRBJ1-1; weak D call: TRBD1 (6 bases). Trimming shortened V by 3 bases and J by 1 base, and 22 bases separated the two germline ends. Looked up from germline, CDR1 is SGDLS and CDR2 is YYNGEE. The CDR3 extends over 18 amino acids. The CDR3 sequence is CASSASHRLGAQNTEAFF. CDR3 bases: TGTGCCAGCAGCGCTAGCCACAGGTTGGGGGCCCAGAACACTGAAGCTTTCTTT.

The CDR3 region is CASSPGKDTQYF. Written as DNA, the CDR3 is TGTGCCAGCAGTCCCGGTAAGGATACGCAGTATTTT. The chain uses TRBV12-3 or TRBV12-4 and TRBJ2-3; D not resolved. The CDR3 has 12 amino acids. Trimming stripped 5 bases from V and 6 bases from J, with 9 bases between.

The rearrangement uses TRBV20-1 and TRBJ2-7, with 8 bases identical to TRBD1. CDR1 is DFQATT and CDR2 is SNEGSKA in the germline V gene (reference sequence). The length of the CDR3 is 15 residues. J lost 3 bases, V lost 5 bases, and 12 bases had no gene match. In DNA, the CDR3 is TGCAGTGCTTGGACCCCGGGACAGGAGAGCTACGAGCAGTACTTC. Amino acid sequence: CSAWTPGQESYEQYF.

The chain is built from TRBV7-9 and TRBJ2-3, with D maybe TRBD1 (6 bases). The germline CDR1 and CDR2 sequences are SEHNR and FQNEAQ (reference sequence). This CDR3 comprises 15 residues. V lost 5 bases and J 2 bases, leaving 14 bases between the germline ends. The CDR3 region is CASSATGGSTDTQYF. As DNA, the CDR3 is TGTGCCAGCAGCGCCACTGGGGGCTCCACAGATACGCAGTATTTT.

This clonotype came up a few times. The rearrangement joins TRBV6-5 to TRBJ2-1, with 13 bases fitting TRBD2. Trimming took 2 bases from V and 10 from J; bases not matched to a gene: 8. The CDR3 consists of 16 residues. Germline CDR1 MNHEY, CDR2 SVGAGI. The CDR3 reads CASSYGTSGVFREQFF. The CDR3 DNA sequence: TGTGCCAGCAGTTACGGGACTAGCGGGGTTTTTAGAGAGCAGTTCTTC.

This clonotype turned up a few times. The V call is TRBV28, the J call TRBJ2-3; possibly TRBD2 for D (6 bases). V was pared by 4 bases and J by 0 bases, with 8 bases between. The length of the CDR3 is 14 residues. CDR1 is MDHEN and CDR2 is SYDVKM in the germline V gene. The chain's CDR3 is CASSWDLSTDTQYF. The CDR3 DNA is TGTGCCAGCAGTTGGGACTTGAGCACAGATACGCAGTATTTT.

In its sample, this clonotype was seen a few times. The genes are TRBV12-3 or TRBV12-4 and TRBJ2-5, with TRBD2 matching over 11 bases. The CDR3 spans 18 residues. With 5 bases clipped from V and 4 bases from J, the junction kept 15 bases outside the gene matches. The CDR3 reads CASSPKLVLAGERETQYF. The CDR3 DNA reads TGTGCCAGCAGTCCTAAACTAGTACTAGCGGGGGAGCGAGAGACCCAGTACTTC.

This clonotype showed up just a few times. The chain uses TRBV4-1 and TRBJ2-4; 10 bases align to TRBD2. In germline, CDR1 is MGHRA, CDR2 YSYEKL. V lost 1 base, J lost 0 bases, and 6 bases stayed unmatched. The CDR3 covers 18 residues. The CDR3 DNA is TGCGCCAGCAGCCAAGGGCTAGCGGGGGCCTCAGCCAAAAACATTCAGTACTTC. As protein: CASSQGLAGASAKNIQYF.

The chain uses TRBV20-1 and TRBJ2-7; 8 bases align to TRBD2. This CDR3 comprises 12 residues. CDR1 DFQATT and CDR2 SNEGSKA come from the germline V gene (reference sequence). The CDR3 bases are TGCAGACCGACTAGCGCTTCCTACGAGCAGTACTTC. It translates to CRPTSASYEQYF.